These T cell receptor beta chains were read from a single sample in a study of T cells in Graves' hyperthyroidism and ophthalmopathy. Using its own MiXCR run on the multiplex PCR reads, TCRdb lists one record per CDR3 protein. Seen here are approximately 700,000 distinct CDR3 sequences, roughly 15% observed once, and the top ten hold approximately 8%. Material for sequencing was blood. These receptors all stem from a man between 18 and 35 years old with Graves' hyperthyroidism. Each CDR3 is given with its conserved first and last residue. D genes are given only for firm matches. The listing skips clone size in some rows; elsewhere it reads once, few, many or a size class.

DNA | CDR3 | J | V | size | D
TGTGCCAGCAGTTTCTCCCTTCCTACTCTAGCGGGTTACATGAGAGAGCAGTACTTC | CASSFSLPTLAGYMREQYF | TRBJ2-7 | TRBV6-5 | few | TRBD2
TGTGCCAGCAGTTTTTCGTCTTCTGGCTACACCTTC | CASSFSSSGYTF | TRBJ1-2 | TRBV12-3/TRBV12-4 | many | .
TGTGCCAGCAGTGACTTAACAGGAGTTAGCAATCAGCCCCAGCATTTT | CASSDLTGVSNQPQHF | TRBJ1-5 | TRBV6-1 | . | .
TGTGCCAGCAGTTTATATTGGGACAGGGAAGAGACCCAGTACTTC | CASSLYWDREETQYF | TRBJ2-5 | TRBV12-3/TRBV12-4 | many | TRBD1
TGTGCCAGCAGTCCACAGGTCACCGGGGAGCTGTTTTTT | CASSPQVTGELFF | TRBJ2-2 | TRBV6-1 | few | .
TGTGCCAGCAGCCTACGGGGGTCGGGACCGCTGAACACTGAAGCTTTCTTT | CASSLRGSGPLNTEAFF | TRBJ1-1 | TRBV7-3 | few | .
TGTGCCAGCAGTTCGATTCACTATGGCTACACCTTC | CASSSIHYGYTF | TRBJ1-2 | TRBV28 | . | .
TGTGCCAGCAGCCAAGATATCAAGGACAGGGGGCCGCGGAGCTCCTACAATGAGCAGTTCTTC | CASSQDIKDRGPRSSYNEQFF | TRBJ2-1 | TRBV3-1 | . | TRBD1
TGTGCCAGCAGTGCGCGGACAGGGTTTAGGAATCAGCCCCAGCATTTT | CASSARTGFRNQPQHF | TRBJ1-5 | TRBV6-5 | many | TRBD1
TGTGCCAGCACCCCGAGTGACGGGGGAAGGGAAAAACTGTTTTTT | CASTPSDGGREKLFF | TRBJ1-4 | TRBV28 | . | .
TGTGCCTGGAGCCGGGGAGGGGCCAACGCAGATACGCAGTATTTT | CAWSRGGANADTQYF | TRBJ2-3 | TRBV30 | . | TRBD2
TGTGCCAGCAGTATACAGGGATCCACAGATACGCAGTATTTT | CASSIQGSTDTQYF | TRBJ2-3 | TRBV6-5 | . | .
TGCGCCAGCAGCTCCTACGACTCCTCCTACAATGAGCAGTTCTTC | CASSSYDSSYNEQFF | TRBJ2-1 | TRBV5-1 | . | .
TGTGCCAGCAGTCTCGGACCAACGCCCACGCCTAATGAAAAACTGTTTTTT | CASSLGPTPTPNEKLFF | TRBJ1-4 | TRBV27 | many | .
TGTGCCAGCAGTTACACTCATAGCTCCTACGAGCAGTACTTC | CASSYTHSSYEQYF | TRBJ2-7 | TRBV6-2/TRBV6-3 | many | .
TGTGCCAGCTCACCAAGGTCGGGCCCCCTGAACACTGAAGCTTTCTTT | CASSPRSGPLNTEAFF | TRBJ1-1 | TRBV18 | . | .
TGCAGTGCTAGAGATGTGAATAGCGGGAGTTTCTACGAGCAGTACTTC | CSARDVNSGSFYEQYF | TRBJ2-7 | TRBV20-1 | many | TRBD2
TGTGCCAGCAGTTTCCAAGCGGGAGGGCCAGATACGCAGTATTTT | CASSFQAGGPDTQYF | TRBJ2-3 | TRBV12-3/TRBV12-4 | once | TRBD2
TGTGCCAGCAGCCGGGGCCCCGGTGGATCCTACAATGAGCAGTTCTTC | CASSRGPGGSYNEQFF | TRBJ2-1 | TRBV9 | . | .
TGCGCCAGCAGCGGGGAAGGGGGGGTGATCGGCACAGATACGCAGTATTTT | CASSGEGGVIGTDTQYF | TRBJ2-3 | TRBV5-1 | . | .
TGCAGCGTTGAACCTCCAGGCAGGGGGCAGGGCTACACCTTC | CSVEPPGRGQGYTF | TRBJ1-2 | TRBV29-1 | few | TRBD1
TGCAGTGCTAGCAACTTCGCAGGACAGGGGAAGTTGAACACTGAAGCTTTCTTT | CSASNFAGQGKLNTEAFF | TRBJ1-1 | TRBV20-1 | . | TRBD1
TGTGCCAGCAGTTTGGGTAGCGGATACAATGAGCAGTTCTTC | CASSLGSGYNEQFF | TRBJ2-1 | TRBV27 | many | .
TGCAGCGTTGGCGAATCGTATAGCAATCAGCCCCAGCATTTT | CSVGESYSNQPQHF | TRBJ1-5 | TRBV29-1 | few | .
TGCAGTGCCCCCACAGGGGGCGAGGGAGTAGACAATCAGCCCCAGCATTTT | CSAPTGGEGVDNQPQHF | TRBJ1-5 | TRBV20-1 | . | TRBD1
TGTGCCAGCAGTTTTCCCCTAGCCAAAAACATTCAGTACTTC | CASSFPLAKNIQYF | TRBJ2-4 | TRBV28 | many | .
TGTGCCAGCAGTCCTCGACGGGGGGCCTACGAGCAGTACTTC | CASSPRRGAYEQYF | TRBJ2-7 | TRBV6-2/TRBV6-3 | many | TRBD2